The TCR beta chain under discussion was sequenced for a study of regulatory T cells in long-lasting Graves disease. In regard to this clonotype: Its specificity is not known.

Findings and limits, study-wide: Only a small sample size was used, which may have cut accuracy. Favored usage of TRBV28, TRBJ1-2 and TRBJ2-5 was recorded in persistent disease.

To make TCR beta libraries, researchers used iRepertoire HTBI primers and Arm-PCR of CDR3 regions. MiXCR, applied by TCRdb to the multiplex PCR reads, yields one record per CDR3 protein. The sample yields 400,000 or so distinct CDR3 sequences, 23% seen once. Time point indicated: persistent/refractory GD, antithyroid drugs over 5 years with positive TRAb. Researchers made the TCR library from RNA that was extracted from PBMCs. CDR3 length equals 14 residues. V lost 6 bases and J 3 bases, leaving 15 bases between the germline ends. Per germline, CDR1 MNHNS and CDR2 SASEGT. Sequenced material: peripheral blood mononuclear cells (PBMCs), taken when the disease was refractory, from a patient treated with antithyroid drugs. The sequence came from a female donor with Graves disease. This chain connects TRBV6-1 to TRBJ2-7, with D possibly TRBD1 on 6 matching bases. CDR3 amino acids: CASRDSQTSYEQYF. The CDR3, as DNA: TGTGCCAGCAGGGACAGCCAAACGAGCTACGAGCAGTACTTC.